The 9 T cell receptor beta chains below all came from one sample that was sequenced in a study of cytomegalovirus exposure and HLA in healthy donors. PCR amplification relied on 60 Vbeta primers (plus 13 Jbeta primers). Assay: immunoSEQ multiplex PCR; the TCRdb copy retains only in-frame clones and omits some. This sample has just under 95,000 clones, with around 84% found just once. Sequenced input: PBMCs. The receptors were sampled from a human donor in good health.

The V gene is TRBV28, the J gene TRBJ2-1; 9 nucleotides agree with TRBD2. CDR3 length equals 16 residues. The germline V gene encodes CDR1 MDHEN and CDR2 SYDVKM. The V gene end was trimmed by 6 bases and the J gene end by 9 bases; junction bases not matched to a gene: 15. CDR3 loop: CASRIGAGGARSEQFF. In nucleotides, the CDR3 is TGTGCCAGCAGAATTGGGGCGGGAGGGGCCCGGAGTGAGCAGTTCTTC.

The chain carries TRBV27 and TRBJ2-7, with D possibly matching TRBD2 (6 bases). V was trimmed by 5 bases and J by 3 bases, leaving 17 bases between them. The CDR3 sequence is 15 residues long. CDR1 is MNHEY, CDR2 SMNVEV, per germline (reference sequence). Here the CDR3 reads CASSQTGGGIYEQYF. CDR3 DNA: TGTGCCAGCAGTCAGACCGGGGGAGGCATCTACGAGCAGTACTTC.

The chain couples TRBV7-9 to TRBJ2-5, with a possible D match to TRBD2 (7 bases). CDR1 and CDR2 from the germline V gene are SEHNR and FQNEAQ (reference sequence). V was cut by 3 bases and J by 2 bases, with 13 bases left in between. CDR3 size: 15 residues. The CDR3: CASSFRGGGQETQYF. The DNA of the CDR3 is TGTGCCAGCAGCTTTCGAGGGGGGGGGCAAGAGACCCAGTACTTC.

CDR3 nucleotides: TGTGCCAGCAGCTTACCCCCGGGAACAACTAATGAAAAACTGTTTTTT. It encodes CASSLPPGTTNEKLFF. The J gene is TRBJ1-4, the V gene TRBV7-2; D remains unclear. Germline V gene data show CDR1 as SGHTA and CDR2 as FQGNSA. CDR3 length equals 16 residues. V lost 2 bases and J 0 bases, leaving 10 bases between the germline ends.

This clone appeared a few times. The chain employs TRBV4-3 and TRBJ1-1; possibly TRBD1 for D (6 bases). The CDR3 has 15 amino acids. From germline, CDR1 is LGHNA and CDR2 YSLEER. The germline V and J ends were trimmed by 2 bases and 6 bases, with 16 bases remaining between them. The CDR3, as DNA: TGCGCCAGCAGCCAATTAATCACAGGGTTCTCTGAAGCTTTCTTT. Amino acid sequence: CASSQLITGFSEAFF.

This clone appeared a few times. The chain links TRBV6-6 to TRBJ2-3; perhaps TRBD2 as D (5 bases). Trimming stripped 8 bases from V and 4 bases from J, with 16 bases between. CDR1 is MNHNY, CDR2 SVGAGI, per germline (reference sequence). The CDR3 sequence is 14 residues long. CDR3 loop: CASHPGPGADTQYF. The CDR3 DNA reads TGTGCCAGCCACCCGGGTCCCGGGGCAGATACGCAGTATTTT.

The V gene is TRBV15, the J gene TRBJ1-2; a possible D gene is TRBD1 (6 bases). Looked up from germline, CDR1 is LNHNV and CDR2 is YYDKDF (reference sequence). This CDR3 spans 14 amino acids. The germline V and J ends were trimmed by 3 bases and 4 bases, with 12 bases remaining between them. This CDR3 is CATSSHREPYGYTF. DNA of the CDR3: TGTGCCACCAGCAGCCACAGGGAACCCTATGGCTACACCTTC.

This clone was recorded once. The V call is TRBV4-3, the J call TRBJ1-2, with D perhaps TRBD1 (6 bases). The germline V and J ends were trimmed by 0 bases and 5 bases, with 16 bases remaining between them. Germline V gene sequence: CDR1 LGHNA, CDR2 YSLEER. The CDR3 sequence is 16 residues long. CDR3 region: CASSQEARGVTYGYTF. Here the CDR3 DNA reads TGCGCCAGCAGCCAAGAGGCCAGGGGAGTAACATATGGCTACACCTTC.

On this clone itself: This sample also contains other DNA sequences that code for the same CDR3. This chain connects TRBV18 to TRBJ1-1; a possible D gene is TRBD1 (5 bases). The CDR3 loop spans 14 amino acids. Germline loops: CDR1 KGHSH, CDR2 LQKENI. Trimming shortened V by 3 bases and J by 1 base, and 9 bases separated the two germline ends. The CDR3 spells CASSPVGGNTEAFF. CDR3 coding DNA: TGTGCCAGCTCACCCGTCGGGGGGAACACTGAAGCTTTCTTT.